This note documents a single TCR beta chain sequence. This sample stems from a study of blood T cell repertoires in COVID-19. About the research overall: The United States, Italy and Spain were the sources of the acute and convalescent COVID-19 samples.

The data were produced by immunoSEQ multiplex PCR, yet TCRdb's version contains in-frame clones alone and is incomplete. The repertoire consists of 240,000 or so clones, with roughly 90% occurring once and the leading ten covering just under 0.8%. The CDR3 spans 12 residues. Germline assignment: CDR1 GTSNPN and CDR2 SVGIG (reference sequence). Trimming pared 6 bases from V and 4 bases from J, leaving 12 bases between. The source is a woman younger than 45 with acute or convalescent COVID-19. This chain joins TRBV30 and TRBJ2-5; possibly TRBD1 for D (5 bases). Sequenced sample: peripheral blood. For the CDR3, the DNA is TGTGCCTGCATACAGGTAGTAGAGACCCAGTACTTC. It codes for CACIQVVETQYF.